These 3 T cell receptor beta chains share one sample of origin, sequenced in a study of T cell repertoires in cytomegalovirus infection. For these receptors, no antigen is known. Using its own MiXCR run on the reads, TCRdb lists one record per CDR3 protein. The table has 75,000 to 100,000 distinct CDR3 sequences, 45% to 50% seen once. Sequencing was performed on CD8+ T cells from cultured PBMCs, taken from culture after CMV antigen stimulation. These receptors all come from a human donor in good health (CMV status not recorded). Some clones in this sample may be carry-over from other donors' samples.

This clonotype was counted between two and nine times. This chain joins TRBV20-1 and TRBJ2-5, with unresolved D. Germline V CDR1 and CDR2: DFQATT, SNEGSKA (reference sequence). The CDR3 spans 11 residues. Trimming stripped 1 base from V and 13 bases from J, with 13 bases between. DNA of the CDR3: TGCAGTGCTAGAGTCGATGGGGAACGGTACTTC. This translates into CSARVDGERYF.

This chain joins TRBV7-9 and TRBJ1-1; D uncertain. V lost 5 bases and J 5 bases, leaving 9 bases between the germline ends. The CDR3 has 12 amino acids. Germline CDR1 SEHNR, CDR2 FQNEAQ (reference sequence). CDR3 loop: CASSPLGTEAFF. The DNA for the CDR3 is TGTGCCAGCAGCCCCCTAGGAACTGAAGCTTTCTTT.

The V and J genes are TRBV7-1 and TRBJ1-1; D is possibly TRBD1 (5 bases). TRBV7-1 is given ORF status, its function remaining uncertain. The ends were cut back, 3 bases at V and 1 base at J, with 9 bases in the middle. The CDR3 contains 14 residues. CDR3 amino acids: CASSSTVENTEAFF. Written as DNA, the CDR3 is TGTGCCAGCAGCTCGACAGTTGAGAACACTGAAGCTTTCTTT.